Below are 7 T cell receptor beta chains sequenced from a single sample in a study of somatic mutations in cytotoxic T cells in rheumatoid arthritis. The method was immunoSEQ multiplex PCR; TCRdb's version includes in-frame clones alone and lacks a portion of them. The sample contains about 25,000 clones, just under 75% of which appear only once. Sequencing was performed on CD8+ T cells sorted from blood. The receptors were gathered from a woman under 30 in good health.

The V gene is TRBV6-6, the J gene TRBJ1-1; D gene unclear. The CDR3 covers 15 residues. Germline V gives CDR1 MNHNY, CDR2 SVGAGI (reference sequence). Trimming removed 1 base at V and 1 base at J, with 10 bases between. In nucleotides, the CDR3 is TGTGCCAGCAGTTACTACGGGAGGGAGAACACTGAAGCTTTCTTT. Its protein product is CASSYYGRENTEAFF.

This chain joins TRBV23-1 and TRBJ2-1; weak D call: TRBD2 (7 bases). TRBV23-1 is an ORF; its function is uncertain. V lost 10 bases and J 6 bases, leaving 22 bases between the germline ends. The CDR3 contains 15 residues. CDR3 residues: CAIGGARDRINEQFF. In DNA, the CDR3 is TGCGCCATTGGGGGGGCCAGGGATCGCATCAATGAGCAGTTCTTC.

This clone was picked up one time. The gene calls are TRBV4-1 and TRBJ1-1, with D possibly TRBD1 on 5 matching bases. The V gene lost 2 bases and the J gene lost 3 bases, with 13 bases spanning the gap. The V gene's germline CDR1 is MGHRA and CDR2 YSYEKL. CDR3 size: 15 residues. The CDR3 region is CASSQLGTSYTEAFF. CDR3 sequence (DNA): TGCGCCAGCAGCCAATTAGGGACGTCGTACACTGAAGCTTTCTTT.

In nucleotides, the CDR3 is TGTGCCAGCAGCGTAGGGTGGTCTAGCTCTGGAAACACCATATATTTT. Protein product: CASSVGWSSSGNTIYF. The rearrangement joins TRBV9 to TRBJ1-3; D gene unclear. The CDR3 runs to 16 residues. Germline CDR1 and CDR2: SGDLS and YYNGEE. V lost 0 bases to trimming and J lost 0 bases, with 10 bases between them.

This clone was recorded only once. V and J are TRBV28 and TRBJ2-7, with 11 nucleotides matching TRBD2. Per the germline V gene, CDR1 is MDHEN and CDR2 is SYDVKM. CDR3 size: 15 residues. The junction had 5 bases not matched to a gene; V was cut back by 3 bases and J by 4 bases. In DNA form, the CDR3 reads TGTGCCAGCAGTTTTCCTAGCGGGAGGTCGTACGAGCAGTACTTC. This gives the protein CASSFPSGRSYEQYF.

This chain joins TRBV5-6 and TRBJ1-5, with D tentatively TRBD1 (6 bases). This CDR3 has 15 residues. The germline CDR1 and CDR2 sequences are SGHDT and YYEEEE. Trimming cost V 0 bases and J 0 bases, with 7 bases left between them. CDR3 bases: TGTGCCAGCAGCTTGGGGGGGCTTAGCAATCAGCCCCAGCATTTT. Amino acids: CASSLGGLSNQPQHF.

The chain recombines TRBV7-5 with TRBJ2-5; the table gives TRBD2 as D, unverified against the DNA. TRBV7-5 is labeled a pseudogene. The CDR3 covers 18 residues. CDR3 bases: TGTGTCAGAAGCGCCCACGGGACTAGCGGGAGGGCCGGGGAGACCCAGTACTTC. This codes for CVRSAHGTSGRAGETQYF.